The source of this T cell receptor (beta chain) is a study of vaccination effects on CD4 cells after COVID-19. Sequencing used immunoSEQ multiplex PCR; TCRdb keeps in-frame clones, though not all of them. The sample lists roughly 15,000 clones, around 80% occurring once. A word on this clone: The antigen remains unidentified.

Ahead of sequencing, the ViraFEST assay grew antigen-specific CD4+ T cells using viral peptide pools. Once cultured for approximately ten days, the cells underwent separation to obtain CD4+ T cells. The person acquired a PCR-confirmed SARS-CoV-2 infection between March and December 2020. It was two doses of either the BNT162b2 or mRNA-1273 vaccine that participants received. This CDR3 contains 12 residues. This receptor was taken from a human donor who had a prior SARS-CoV-2 infection. The chain recombines TRBV21-1 with TRBJ2-5. TRBV21-1 corresponds to a pseudogene. Sequences were derived from CD4+ T cells from PBMCs cultured with SARS-CoV-2 spike peptides, sampled after COVID-19 vaccination. CDR3 sequence (DNA): TGTGCCAGCAGCAAAGCCTGGGGGACCCAGTACTTC. It is translated as CASSKAWGTQYF.